This TCR beta chain was identified during a study of CD8 T cells in Susac syndrome. The authors reverse transcribed roughly 0.5 to 1 ug RNA with random hexamers. Using its own MiXCR run on the immunoSEQ multiplex PCR reads, TCRdb lists one record per CDR3 protein. The sample has around 71,000 distinct CDR3 sequences, 96% seen once. CDR1 and CDR2 (germline): MNHEY, SVGEGT. The CDR3 loop spans 15 amino acids. Trimming shortened V by 5 bases and J by 1 base, and 14 bases separated the two germline ends. This rearrangement joins TRBV6-2 or TRBV6-3 to TRBJ1-1; D is unclear. This TCR was sampled from a human donor with multiple sclerosis. Specimen: CD4+ T cells from PBMCs. CDR3 region: CASSRPRRENTEAFF. DNA for the CDR3: TGTGCCAGCAGTCGACCCCGGCGGGAGAACACTGAAGCTTTCTTT.